This note documents a single T cell receptor (beta chain) sequence. Its binding antigen is unknown. No qualities accompany the bases; no much larger clone lies one base away. A distance of 14 bases separates the germline ends of V and J, which lose 3 bases and 0 bases respectively. Measured from the cysteine to the phenylalanine, the CDR3 is 16 residues long. The DNA shown is the 48-base CDR3, in frame from base 1. CDR1 and CDR2, looked up from the germline V gene (reference sequence), are LGHDT and YNNKEL. The library was produced with the immunoSEQ multiplex PCR assay. The table comes from immuneACCESS by way of TCRdb, which keeps in-frame sequences with V and J called. Part of the clones is missing from these tables; in studies checked, under half for an unresolved V gene and the rest for unknown reasons. In this sample the table shows about 61,000 clones, roughly 89% of which occur a single time. Almost 6% of the sample comes from the top ten.

This sample was taken from a study of control samples from healthy donors and cancer patients (dated by TCRdb to between 2020 and 2021). The rearranged chain carries TRBV3-1 (or the pseudogene TRBV3-2) and TRBJ1-1; TRBD1 could be the D gene, as 6 bases match. This clonotype originated in a man between 60 and 75 years old with colorectal cancer. The sample consisted of PBMCs. The CDR3 sequence is CASSQAGVGMNTEAFF. The nucleotides read TGTGCCAGCAGCCAGGCAGGGGTGGGGATGAACACTGAAGCTTTCTTT.